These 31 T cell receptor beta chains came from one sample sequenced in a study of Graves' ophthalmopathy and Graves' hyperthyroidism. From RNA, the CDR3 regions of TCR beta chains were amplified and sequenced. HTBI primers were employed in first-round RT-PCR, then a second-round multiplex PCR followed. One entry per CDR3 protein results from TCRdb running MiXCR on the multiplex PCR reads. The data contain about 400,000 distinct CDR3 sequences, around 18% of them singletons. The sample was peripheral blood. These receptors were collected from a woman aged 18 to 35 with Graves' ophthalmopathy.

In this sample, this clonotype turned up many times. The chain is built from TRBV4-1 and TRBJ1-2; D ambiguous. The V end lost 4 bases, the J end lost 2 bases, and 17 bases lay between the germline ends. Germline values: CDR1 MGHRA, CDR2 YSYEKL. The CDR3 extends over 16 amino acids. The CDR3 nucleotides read TGCGCCAGCAGCCCCAATCAACTAGGCAGGAACTATGGCTACACCTTC. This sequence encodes CASSPNQLGRNYGYTF.

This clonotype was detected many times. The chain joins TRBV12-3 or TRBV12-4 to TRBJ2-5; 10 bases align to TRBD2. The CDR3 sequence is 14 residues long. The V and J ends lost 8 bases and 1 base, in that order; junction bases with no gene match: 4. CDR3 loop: CASGASGGQETQYF. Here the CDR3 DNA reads TGTGCCAGCGGCGCTAGCGGGGGCCAAGAGACCCAGTACTTC.

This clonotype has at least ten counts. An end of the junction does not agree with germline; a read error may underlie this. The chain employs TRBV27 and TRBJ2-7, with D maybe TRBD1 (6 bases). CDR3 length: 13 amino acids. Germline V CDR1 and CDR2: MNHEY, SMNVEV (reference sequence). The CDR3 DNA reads TGTGCCAGCCGCAGGGGCGGTTTGGTCGAGCAGTGCTTC. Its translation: CASRRGGLVEQCF.

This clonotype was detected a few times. CDR3 sequence: CSVFMRGKNIQYF. CDR3 nucleotides: TGCAGCGTTTTCATGAGAGGCAAAAACATTCAGTACTTC. The rearrangement links TRBV29-1 to TRBJ2-4; no clear D. V was cut by 5 bases and J by 3 bases, with 11 bases left in between. The CDR3 consists of 13 residues. Looked up from germline, CDR1 is SQVTM and CDR2 is ANQGSEA.

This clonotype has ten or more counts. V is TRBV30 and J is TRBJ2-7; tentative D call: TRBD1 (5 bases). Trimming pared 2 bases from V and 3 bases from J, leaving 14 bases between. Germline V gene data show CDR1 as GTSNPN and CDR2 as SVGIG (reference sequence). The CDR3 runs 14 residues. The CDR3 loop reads CAWSMDTEIYEQYF. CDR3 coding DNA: TGTGCCTGGAGTATGGACACTGAAATCTACGAGCAGTACTTC.

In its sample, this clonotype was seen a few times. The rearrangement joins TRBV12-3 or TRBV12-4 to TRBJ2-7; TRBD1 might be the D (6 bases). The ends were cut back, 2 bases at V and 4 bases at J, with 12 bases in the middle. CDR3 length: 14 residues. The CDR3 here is CASSLTGFAYEQYF. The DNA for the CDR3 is TGTGCCAGCAGTTTAACAGGGTTTGCTTACGAGCAGTACTTC.

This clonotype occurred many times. The CDR3 reads CSARDQTYEQYF. CDR3 DNA sequence: TGCAGTGCTAGGGACCAAACCTACGAGCAGTACTTC. The gene calls are TRBV20-1 and TRBJ2-7; D unresolved. The CDR3 spans 12 residues. V lost 3 bases and J lost 2, with 8 bases in between. Germline V gene data show CDR1 as DFQATT and CDR2 as SNEGSKA (reference sequence).

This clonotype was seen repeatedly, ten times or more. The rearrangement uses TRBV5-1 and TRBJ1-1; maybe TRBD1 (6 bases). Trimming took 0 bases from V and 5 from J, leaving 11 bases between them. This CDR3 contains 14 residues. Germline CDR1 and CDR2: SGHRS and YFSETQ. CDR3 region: CASSLDGGRTEAFF. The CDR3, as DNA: TGCGCCAGCAGCTTGGATGGGGGGCGGACTGAAGCTTTCTTT. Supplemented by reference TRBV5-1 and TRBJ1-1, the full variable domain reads KAGVTQTPRYLIKTRGQQVTLSCSPISGHRSVSWYQQTPGQGLQFLFEYFSETQRNKGNFPGRFSGRQFSNSRSEMNVSTLELGDSALYLCASSLDGGRTEAFFGQGTRLTVV.

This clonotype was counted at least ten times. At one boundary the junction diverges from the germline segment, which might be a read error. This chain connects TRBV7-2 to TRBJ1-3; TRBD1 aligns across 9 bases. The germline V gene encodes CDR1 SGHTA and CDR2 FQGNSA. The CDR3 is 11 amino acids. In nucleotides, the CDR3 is TGTGCCAGCAGCACGAACAGGGGGCTCGTATTT. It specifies CASSTNRGLVF.

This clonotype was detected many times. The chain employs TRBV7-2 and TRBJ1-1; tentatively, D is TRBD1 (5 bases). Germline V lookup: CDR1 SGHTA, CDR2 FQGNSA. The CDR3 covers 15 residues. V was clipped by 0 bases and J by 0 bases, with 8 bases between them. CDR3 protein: CASSLAGGVNTEAFF. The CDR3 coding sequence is TGTGCCAGCAGCTTAGCGGGGGGAGTGAACACTGAAGCTTTCTTT.

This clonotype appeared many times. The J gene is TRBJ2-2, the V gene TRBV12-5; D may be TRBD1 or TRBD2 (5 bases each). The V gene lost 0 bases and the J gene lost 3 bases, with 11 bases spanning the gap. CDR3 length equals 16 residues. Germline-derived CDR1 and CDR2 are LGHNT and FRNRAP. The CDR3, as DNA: TGTGCTAGTGGTTTGGTACGCCAGGGAGACACCGGGGAGCTGTTTTTT. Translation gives CASGLVRQGDTGELFF.

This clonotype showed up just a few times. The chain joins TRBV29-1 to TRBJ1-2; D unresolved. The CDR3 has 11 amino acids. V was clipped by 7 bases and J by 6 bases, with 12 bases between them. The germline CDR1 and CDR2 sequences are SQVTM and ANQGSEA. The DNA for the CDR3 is TGCAGCGGGGGAGGGAGCGATGGCTACACCTTC. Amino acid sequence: CSGGGSDGYTF.

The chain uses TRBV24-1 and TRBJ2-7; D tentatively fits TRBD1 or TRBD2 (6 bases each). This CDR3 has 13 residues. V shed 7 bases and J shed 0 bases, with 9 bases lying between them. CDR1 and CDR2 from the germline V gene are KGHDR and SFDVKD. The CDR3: CATRGGPSYEQYF. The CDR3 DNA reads TGTGCCACCAGAGGGGGGCCCTCCTACGAGCAGTACTTC.

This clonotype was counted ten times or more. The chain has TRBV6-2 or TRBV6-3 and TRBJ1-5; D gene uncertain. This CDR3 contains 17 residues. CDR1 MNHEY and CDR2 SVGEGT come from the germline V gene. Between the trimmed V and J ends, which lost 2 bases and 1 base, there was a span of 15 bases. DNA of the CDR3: TGTGCCAGCAGTTACACGGCCGGGGTGATCAGCAATCAGCCCCAGCATTTT. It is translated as CASSYTAGVISNQPQHF.

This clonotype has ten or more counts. As DNA, the CDR3 is TGTGCCAGCAGTTTAGGGGCGCTAGCGGGAGGTCAAGAGACCCAGTACTTC. Translating gives CASSLGALAGGQETQYF. The chain joins TRBV28 to TRBJ2-5; 11 bases are a match to TRBD2. After removal of 2 bases from V and 2 bases from J, the junction contained 7 bases not matched to a gene. The CDR3 runs to 17 residues. Germline assignment: CDR1 MDHEN and CDR2 SYDVKM. The full variable domain, with the rest looked up from reference TRBV28 and TRBJ2-5, is DVKVTQSSRYLVKRTGEKVFLECVQDMDHENMFWYRQDPGLGLRLIYFSYDVKMKEKGDIPEGYSVSREKKERFSLILESASTNQTSMYLCASSLGALAGGQETQYFGPGTRLLVL.

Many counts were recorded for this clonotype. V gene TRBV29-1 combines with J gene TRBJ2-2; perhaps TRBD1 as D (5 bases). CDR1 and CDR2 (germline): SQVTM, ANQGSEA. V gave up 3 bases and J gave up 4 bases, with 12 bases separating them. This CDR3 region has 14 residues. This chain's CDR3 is CSVEEKGFTGELFF. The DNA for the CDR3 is TGCAGCGTTGAGGAAAAGGGGTTCACCGGGGAGCTGTTTTTT.

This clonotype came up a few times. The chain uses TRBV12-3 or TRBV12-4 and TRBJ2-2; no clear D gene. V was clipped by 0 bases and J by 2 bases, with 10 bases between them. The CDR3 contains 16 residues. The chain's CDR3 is CASSLALNVNTGELFF. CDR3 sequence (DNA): TGTGCCAGCAGTTTAGCCCTGAACGTAAACACCGGGGAGCTGTTTTTT.

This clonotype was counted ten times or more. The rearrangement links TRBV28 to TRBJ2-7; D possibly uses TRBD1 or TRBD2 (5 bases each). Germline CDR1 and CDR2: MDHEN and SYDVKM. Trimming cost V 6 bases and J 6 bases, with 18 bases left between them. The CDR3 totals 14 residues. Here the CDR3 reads CASRRKGREGEQYF. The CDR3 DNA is TGTGCCAGCAGAAGAAAGGGGCGTGAGGGCGAGCAGTACTTC.

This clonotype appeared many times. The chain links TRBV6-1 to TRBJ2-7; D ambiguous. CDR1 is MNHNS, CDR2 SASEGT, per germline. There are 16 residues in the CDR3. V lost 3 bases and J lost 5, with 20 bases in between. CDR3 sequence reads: CASSDRSRGSFHEQYF. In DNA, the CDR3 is TGTGCCAGCAGTGACCGTTCCCGTGGCAGCTTTCACGAGCAGTACTTC.

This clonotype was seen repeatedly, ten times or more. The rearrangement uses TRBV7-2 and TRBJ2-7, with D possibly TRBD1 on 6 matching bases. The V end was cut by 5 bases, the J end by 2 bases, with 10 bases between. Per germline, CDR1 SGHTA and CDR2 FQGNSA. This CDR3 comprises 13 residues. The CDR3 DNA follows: TGTGCCAGCAGCCAGACAGGAGCCTACGAGCAGTACTTC. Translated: CASSQTGAYEQYF.

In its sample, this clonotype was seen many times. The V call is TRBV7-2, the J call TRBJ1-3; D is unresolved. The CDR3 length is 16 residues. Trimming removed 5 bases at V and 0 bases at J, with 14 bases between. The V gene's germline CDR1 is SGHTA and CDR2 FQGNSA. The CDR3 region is CASSLATALSGNTIYF. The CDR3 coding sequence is TGTGCCAGCAGCCTGGCGACGGCACTCTCTGGAAACACCATATATTTT.

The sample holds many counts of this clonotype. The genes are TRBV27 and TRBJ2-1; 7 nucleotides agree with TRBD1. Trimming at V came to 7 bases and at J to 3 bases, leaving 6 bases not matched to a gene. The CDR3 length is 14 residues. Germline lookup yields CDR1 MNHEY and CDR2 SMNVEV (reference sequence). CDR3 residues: CASKEGQLYNEQFF. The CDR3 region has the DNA TGTGCCAGCAAAGAGGGACAGCTCTACAATGAGCAGTTCTTC.

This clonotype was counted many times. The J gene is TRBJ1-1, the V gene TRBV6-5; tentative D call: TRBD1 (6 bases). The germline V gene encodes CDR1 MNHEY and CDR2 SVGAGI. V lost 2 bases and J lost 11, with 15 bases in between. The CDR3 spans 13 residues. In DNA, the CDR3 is TGTGCCAGCAGTTACGTTTTAGGGGGGGACGCTTTCTTT. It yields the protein CASSYVLGGDAFF.

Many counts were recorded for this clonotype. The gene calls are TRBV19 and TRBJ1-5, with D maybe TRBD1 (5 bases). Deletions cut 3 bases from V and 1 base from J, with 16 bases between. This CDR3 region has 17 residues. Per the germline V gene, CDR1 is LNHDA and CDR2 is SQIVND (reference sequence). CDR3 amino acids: CASSMGSGLRSNQPQHF. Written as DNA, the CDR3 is TGTGCCAGTAGTATGGGTTCGGGGCTCCGCAGCAATCAGCCCCAGCATTTT. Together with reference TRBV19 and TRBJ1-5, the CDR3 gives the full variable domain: DGGITQSPKYLFRKEGQNVTLSCEQNLNHDAMYWYRQDPGQGLRLIYYSQIVNDFQKGDIAEGYSVSREKKESFPLTVTSAQKNPTAFYLCASSMGSGLRSNQPQHFGDGTRLSIL.

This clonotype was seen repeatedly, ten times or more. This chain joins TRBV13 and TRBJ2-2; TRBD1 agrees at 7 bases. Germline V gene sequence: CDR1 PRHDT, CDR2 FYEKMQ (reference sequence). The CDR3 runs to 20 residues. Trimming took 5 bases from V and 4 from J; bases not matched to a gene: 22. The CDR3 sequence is CASSPNPNRGGALGTGELFF. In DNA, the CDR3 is TGTGCCAGCAGCCCCAACCCCAACAGGGGTGGGGCCCTGGGCACCGGGGAGCTGTTTTTT.

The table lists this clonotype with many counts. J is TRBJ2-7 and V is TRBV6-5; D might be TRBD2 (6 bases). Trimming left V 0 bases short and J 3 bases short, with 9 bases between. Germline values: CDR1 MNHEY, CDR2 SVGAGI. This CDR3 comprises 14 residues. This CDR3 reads CASSYSIGSYEQYF. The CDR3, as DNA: TGTGCCAGCAGTTACTCGATCGGGAGCTACGAGCAGTACTTC.

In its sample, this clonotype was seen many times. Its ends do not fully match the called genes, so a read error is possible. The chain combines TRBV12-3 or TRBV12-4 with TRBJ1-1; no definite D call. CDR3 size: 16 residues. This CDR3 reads CASSLGWDVMNTEAFF. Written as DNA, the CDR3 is TGTGCCAGCAGCTTAGGATGGGATGTGATGAACACTGAAGCTTTCTTT.

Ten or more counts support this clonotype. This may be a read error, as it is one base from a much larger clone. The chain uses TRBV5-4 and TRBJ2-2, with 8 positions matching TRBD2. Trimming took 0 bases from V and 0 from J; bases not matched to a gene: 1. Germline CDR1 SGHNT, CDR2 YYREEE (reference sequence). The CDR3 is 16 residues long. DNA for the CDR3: TGTGCCAGCAGCTTGGGACTAGCGACGAACACCGGGGAGCTGTTTTTT. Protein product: CASSLGLATNTGELFF.

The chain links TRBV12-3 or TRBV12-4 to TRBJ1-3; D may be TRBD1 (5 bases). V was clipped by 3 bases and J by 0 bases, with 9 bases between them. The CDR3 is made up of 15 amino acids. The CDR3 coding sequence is TGTGCCAGCAGTTTTGGGACGTCCTCTGGAAACACCATATATTTT. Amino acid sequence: CASSFGTSSGNTIYF.

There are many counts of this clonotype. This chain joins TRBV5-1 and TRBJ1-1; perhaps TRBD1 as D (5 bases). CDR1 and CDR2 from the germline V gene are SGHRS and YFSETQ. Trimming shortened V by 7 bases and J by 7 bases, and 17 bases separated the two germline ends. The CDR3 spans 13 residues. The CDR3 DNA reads TGCGCCAGCGGCCGGTCAGGGACGGTTGAAGCTTTCTTT. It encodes CASGRSGTVEAFF.

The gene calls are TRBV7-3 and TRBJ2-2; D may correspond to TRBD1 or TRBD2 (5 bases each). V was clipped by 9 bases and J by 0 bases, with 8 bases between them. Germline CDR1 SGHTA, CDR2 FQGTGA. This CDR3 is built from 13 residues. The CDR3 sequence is CASGGTNTGELFF. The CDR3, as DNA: TGTGCCAGTGGGGGTACGAACACCGGGGAGCTGTTTTTT.